This is a list of T cell receptor beta chains from one sample in a study of post-analysis software for immune sequencing data. TCRdb re-called the PCR reads through MiXCR, storing one row per CDR3 protein. The table lists roughly 870,000 distinct CDR3 sequences, approximately 57% of them singletons, with approximately 4.5% in the top ten. The sequenced material came from blood. The receptors here all came from a girl between 5 and 17 years old with multiple sclerosis. CDR3s include the opening cysteine and the closing phenylalanine or tryptophan. D genes are given only for firm matches. Size tells how often a clone was seen (once, few, many) or the class of an expanded clone, and some rows leave it out.

cdr3_length	v_call	clone_size	j_call	d_call	cdr3_aa	cdr3_nt
14	TRBV6-5	NA	TRBJ1-2	NA	CASSLPGTDNGYTF	TGTGCCAGCAGCCTCCCGGGAACGGATAATGGCTACACCTTC
15	TRBV7-3	NA	TRBJ2-7	TRBD2	CASSRTSGTYNEQYF	TGTGCCAGCAGCCGGACTAGCGGGACCTACAATGAGCAGTACTTC
15	TRBV11-2	NA	TRBJ2-3	NA	CASSSGRVNTDTQYF	TGTGCCAGCAGCTCGGGACGCGTAAACACAGATACGCAGTATTTT
11	TRBV5-8	once	TRBJ2-3	NA	CASSIRGTQYF	TGTGCCAGCAGCATCCGCGGTACGCAGTATTTT
14	TRBV2	NA	TRBJ1-2	NA	CASTAGVDPKGYTF	TGTGCCAGCACGGCAGGGGTAGATCCAAAAGGCTACACCTTC
14	TRBV2	few	TRBJ2-1	TRBD2	CASSGLAGPNEQFF	TGTGCCAGCAGTGGTCTAGCGGGTCCAAATGAGCAGTTCTTC
15	TRBV29-1	NA	TRBJ2-7	NA	CSVEVQRGQSYEQYF	TGCAGCGTTGAAGTTCAGCGGGGACAAAGCTACGAGCAGTACTTC
18	TRBV3-1	NA	TRBJ2-7	TRBD1	CASSPPGQGRSTAYEQYF	TGTGCCAGCAGCCCTCCGGGACAGGGCCGATCAACAGCGTACGAGCAGTACTTC
12	TRBV20-1	NA	TRBJ1-5	NA	CSSYGGNQPQHF	TGCAGTTCCTATGGCGGGAATCAGCCCCAGCACTTT
13	TRBV29-1	NA	TRBJ2-4	NA	CSAHRLGANIQYF	TGCAGCGCTCATCGGCTGGGGGCAAACATTCAGTACTTC
15	TRBV20-1	NA	TRBJ2-1	NA	CSACPVENSYNEQFF	TGCAGTGCTTGCCCGGTGGAAAACTCCTACAATGAGCAGTTCTTC
14	TRBV29-1	few	TRBJ1-2	TRBD1	CSVGPQGENYGYTF	TGCAGCGTTGGCCCACAGGGGGAGAACTATGGCTACACCTTC
15	TRBV27	few	TRBJ2-7	TRBD2	CASRIGLAGVYEQYF	TGTGCCAGCAGAATAGGACTAGCGGGAGTCTACGAGCAGTACTTC
13	TRBV30	NA	TRBJ1-2	NA	CAWSDTEQYGYTF	TGTGCCTGGAGTGATACAGAACAGTATGGCTACACCTTC
16	TRBV6-2/TRBV6-3	few	TRBJ1-1	NA	CASNPRERGWRTEAFF	TGTGCCAGCAACCCCAGAGAGCGAGGCTGGCGCACTGAAGCTTTCTTT
15	TRBV10-3	NA	TRBJ2-5	NA	CAIGEGASDQETQYF	TGTGCCATCGGTGAAGGAGCTAGCGACCAAGAGACCCAGTACTTC
15	TRBV12-5	few	TRBJ2-7	TRBD2	CASGLTSGRTYEQYF	TGTGCTAGTGGACTCACTAGCGGAAGGACCTACGAGCAGTACTTC
14	TRBV20-1	few	TRBJ2-1	TRBD2	CSADIPGLPNEQFF	TGCAGTGCCGACATCCCGGGACTACCTAATGAGCAGTTCTTC
13	TRBV10-3	few	TRBJ2-7	NA	CAIKAGTSDEQYF	TGTGCCATCAAGGCAGGGACATCAGACGAGCAGTACTTC
15	TRBV11-1	NA	TRBJ2-3	NA	CASSLARGISDTQYF	TGTGCCAGCAGCTTAGCGCGGGGCATATCCGATACGCAGTATTTT
15	TRBV13	once	TRBJ2-1	NA	CASSLTGGVNNEQFF	TGTGCCAGCAGCCTCACAGGTGGAGTAAACAATGAGCAGTTCTTC
13	TRBV20-1	NA	TRBJ2-1	NA	CSARGLEHLEQFF	TGCAGTGCTAGAGGTCTGGAGCACTTGGAGCAGTTCTTC
16	TRBV7-3	NA	TRBJ2-3	TRBD2	CASSWGSGTSTDTQYF	TGTGCCAGCAGCTGGGGTAGCGGGACCAGCACAGATACGCAGTATTTT
13	TRBV10-3	NA	TRBJ2-5	TRBD1	CAIRSQGKETQYF	TGTGCCATCAGATCACAGGGGAAAGAGACCCAGTACTTC
15	TRBV6-6	NA	TRBJ2-7	TRBD1	CASSTYPGQGHEQYF	TGTGCCAGCAGTACCTATCCGGGACAGGGCCACGAGCAGTACTTC
16	TRBV9	few	TRBJ2-7	NA	CASSVADFSVPYEQYF	TGTGCCAGCAGCGTAGCGGATTTTAGCGTGCCCTACGAGCAGTACTTC
14	TRBV28	NA	TRBJ1-5	NA	CATLSWGGNQPQHF	TGTGCCACCCTTTCGTGGGGGGGCAATCAGCCCCAGCATTTT
13	TRBV29-1	few	TRBJ2-1	NA	CSVLLDPLNEQFF	TGCAGCGTCCTCCTAGACCCCCTCAATGAGCAGTTCTTC